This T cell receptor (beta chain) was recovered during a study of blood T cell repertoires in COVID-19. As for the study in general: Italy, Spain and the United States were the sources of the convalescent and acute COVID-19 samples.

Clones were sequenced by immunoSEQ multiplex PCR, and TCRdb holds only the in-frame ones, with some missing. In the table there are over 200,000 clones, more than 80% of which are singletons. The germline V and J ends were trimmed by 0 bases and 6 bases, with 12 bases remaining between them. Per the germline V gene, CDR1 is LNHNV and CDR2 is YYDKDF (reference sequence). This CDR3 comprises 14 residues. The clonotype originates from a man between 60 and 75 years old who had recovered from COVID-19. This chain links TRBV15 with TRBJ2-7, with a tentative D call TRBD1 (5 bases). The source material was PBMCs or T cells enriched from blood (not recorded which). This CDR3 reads CATSRDRVHTEQYF. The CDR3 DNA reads TGTGCCACCAGCAGAGACAGGGTTCACACCGAGCAGTACTTC.